This T cell receptor (beta chain) was documented in a study of cytomegalovirus exposure and HLA in healthy donors. The wider study: Within the Caucasian-associated ancestry cluster were 81% of the 300 to 450 genotyped donors. Regarding the study as a whole: Researchers had no immune exposure information except CMV serostatus available.

13 Jbeta primers and 60 Vbeta primers were used for the PCR. Profiled with immunoSEQ multiplex PCR; TCRdb holds only in-frame clones, not every one. The sample has tens of thousands of clones, approximately 74% seen once. All the people who gave samples were healthy bone marrow donors. With regard to this clone: As yet, its antigen is unknown.

The sample was PBMCs. The sequence was obtained from a woman aged 25 to 39 in good health and CMV-seropositive.

CDR3: CASSPSRGTESSYEQYF. Here the CDR3 DNA reads TGTGCCAGCAGCCCGTCAAGGGGGACGGAGAGCTCCTACGAGCAGTACTTC. J is TRBJ2-7 and V is TRBV7-8; D is possibly TRBD1 (6 bases). Germline loops: CDR1 SGHVS, CDR2 FQNEAQ. The CDR3 loop spans 17 amino acids. V lost 5 bases and J lost 0, with 20 bases in between.